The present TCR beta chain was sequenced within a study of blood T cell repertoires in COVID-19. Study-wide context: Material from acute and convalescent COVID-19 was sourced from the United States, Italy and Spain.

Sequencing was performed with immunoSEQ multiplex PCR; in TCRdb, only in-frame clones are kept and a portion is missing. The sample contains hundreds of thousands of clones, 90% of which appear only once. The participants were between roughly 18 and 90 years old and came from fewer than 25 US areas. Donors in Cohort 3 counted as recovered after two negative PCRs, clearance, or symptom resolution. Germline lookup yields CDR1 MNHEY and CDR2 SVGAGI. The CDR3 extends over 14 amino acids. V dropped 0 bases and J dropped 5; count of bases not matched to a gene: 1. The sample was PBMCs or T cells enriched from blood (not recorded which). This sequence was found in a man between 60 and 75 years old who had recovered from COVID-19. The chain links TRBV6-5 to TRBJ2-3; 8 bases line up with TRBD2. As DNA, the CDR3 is TGTGCCAGCAGTTACTCCGGGAGGGTAGATACGCAGTATTTT. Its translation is CASSYSGRVDTQYF.